Listed below are T cell receptor beta chains from one sample, sequenced in a study of OX40 agonist ivuxolimab in advanced cancers. Generated by immunoSEQ multiplex PCR, the TCRdb table keeps only in-frame clones and is missing some. Counted here are over 70,000 clones, 80% to 90% occurring once; the ten biggest clones make up 6.5% to 8.5%. Specimen: CD4+ or CD8+ T cells sorted from blood, collected in a trial of the OX40 agonist ivuxolimab. These receptors were obtained from an adult with an advanced solid tumor such as melanoma, head and neck, liver or kidney cancer. Both conserved end residues are part of each CDR3. D genes are given only for firm matches. Size values are once, few and many counts, or a class for expanded clones, and some rows have none.

>TRBV28|.|.|TRBJ2-3
TGTGCCAGCAGTTTGGAGGCCAATACGCAGTATTTT
CASSLEANTQYF
>TRBV6-5|.|.|TRBJ2-3
TGTGCCAGCAGTTACTCGCCGGGAGATACGCAGTATTTT
CASSYSPGDTQYF
>TRBV18|.|TRBD1|TRBJ2-7
TGTGCCAGCTCACCACCGGGACAGGGGGTCTACGAGCAGTACTTC
CASSPPGQGVYEQYF
>TRBV7-3|once|TRBD1|TRBJ2-7
TGTGCCAGCAGCGAGCACGGGACAGCCTACGAGCAGTACTTC
CASSEHGTAYEQYF
>TRBV27|.|.|TRBJ1-5
TGTGCCAGTGGGGGGGTCGAGCAGCCCCAGCATTTT
CASGGVEQPQHF
>TRBV4-2|.|.|TRBJ1-4
TGTGCCAGCAGCCAAGCAGGAGGGAATAATGAAAAACTGTTTTTT
CASSQAGGNNEKLFF
>TRBV6-1|.|.|TRBJ1-3
TGTGCCAGCAGTGAAACCCTGGCAGGGGCTGGAAACACCATATATTTT
CASSETLAGAGNTIYF
>TRBV27|.|TRBD1|TRBJ1-2
TGTGCCAGCAGTTTACGAGGACAGGGTCGCATTGGCTACACCTTC
CASSLRGQGRIGYTF
>TRBV27|.|.|TRBJ1-1
TGTGCCAGCAGTCCGGACATTGGCACTGAAGCTTTCTTT
CASSPDIGTEAFF
>TRBV4-1|.|.|TRBJ1-2
TGCGCCAGCAGCCAAGATCCGGGCAGAAGCTATGGCTACACCTTC
CASSQDPGRSYGYTF
>TRBV5-1|once|TRBD1|TRBJ1-1
TGCGCCAGCACCGAGGACAGGGGCGGCACTGAAGCTTTCTTT
CASTEDRGGTEAFF
>TRBV6-6|.|.|TRBJ2-2
TGTGCCAGCAGTTACTCCCCCACCGGGGAGCTGTTTTTT
CASSYSPTGELFF
>TRBV28|.|.|TRBJ1-5
TGTGCCAGCAGCCACACTCTTGGGGATAGCAATCAGCCCCAGCATTTT
CASSHTLGDSNQPQHF
>TRBV5-4|.|.|TRBJ1-2
TGTGCCAGCAGCTTGGCCGTGGACATTTATAACTATGGCTACACCTTC
CASSLAVDIYNYGYTF
>TRBV10-3|.|.|TRBJ2-7
TGTGCCATCAGTGAGTCGGCGGGACCCTCCTACGAGCAGTACTTC
CAISESAGPSYEQYF
>TRBV7-6|.|TRBD1|TRBJ1-6
TGTGCCAGCAGCCTTTCTGACACAGGGGACTCACCCCTCCACTTT
CASSLSDTGDSPLHF
>TRBV6-1|.|.|TRBJ1-2
TGTGCCAGCACCGAAGGAGGGTATGATGGCTACACCTTC
CASTEGGYDGYTF
>TRBV18|.|.|TRBJ2-3
TGTGCCAGCTCACCACCCCCAGGGCCAGATACGCAGTATTTT
CASSPPPGPDTQYF
>TRBV2|.|.|TRBJ1-2
TGTGCCAGCAGTGAAGTGGGCAGGGGCGGCTACACCTTC
CASSEVGRGGYTF
>TRBV10-3|once|.|TRBJ2-7
TGTGCCATGACGGGGGAACTCTCCTACGAGCAGTACTTC
CAMTGELSYEQYF
>TRBV29-1|once|.|TRBJ1-2
TGCAGCGTGGATTCGGGTTCCCTGAGGGATGGCTACACCTTC
CSVDSGSLRDGYTF
>TRBV11-3|.|TRBD1|TRBJ1-2
TGTGCCAGCAGCGAATCAGGGGGCGTGATCTATGGCTACACCTTC
CASSESGGVIYGYTF
>TRBV27|.|.|TRBJ2-4
TGTGCCAGCAGTTTCAAAGGGCACCTAGCCAAAAACATTCAGTACTTC
CASSFKGHLAKNIQYF
>TRBV28|.|TRBD2|TRBJ2-7
TGTGCCAGCAGTTTATTAAGCGGGGCTACCTACGAGCAGTACTTC
CASSLLSGATYEQYF
>TRBV5-1|.|TRBD1|TRBJ1-1
TGCGCCAGCAGCCCCTCGCGACAGGGGGCAAACACTGAAGCTTTCTTT
CASSPSRQGANTEAFF
>TRBV6-6|.|.|TRBJ2-1
TGTGCCAGCAGTTGGATACTTGGTCCGGCCAATGAGCAGTTCTTC
CASSWILGPANEQFF
>TRBV10-3|.|.|TRBJ2-3
TGTGCCAACAGGGCAGACCAACGCACAGATACGCAGTATTTT
CANRADQRTDTQYF
>TRBV5-1|.|TRBD2|TRBJ2-7
TGCGCCAGCAGCCCGGGGACTAGCGGGATGGGCGAGCAGTACTTC
CASSPGTSGMGEQYF
>TRBV7-2|.|TRBD1|TRBJ1-2
TGTGCCAGCAGCATGACAGGGGACCCAGCACCCTACACCTTC
CASSMTGDPAPYTF
>TRBV4-2|.|.|TRBJ2-5
TGTGCCAGCAGCCCTAAGAAAGGAGGGCCGGGGGAGACCCAGTACTTC
CASSPKKGGPGETQYF
>TRBV30|.|.|TRBJ1-4
TGTGCCTGGACTGTGGGGGCCCAAAATGAAAAACTGTTTTTT
CAWTVGAQNEKLFF
>TRBV5-1|.|.|TRBJ1-3
TGCGCCAGCAGCGGCGGGGCAATCTCTGGAAACACCATATATTTT
CASSGGAISGNTIYF